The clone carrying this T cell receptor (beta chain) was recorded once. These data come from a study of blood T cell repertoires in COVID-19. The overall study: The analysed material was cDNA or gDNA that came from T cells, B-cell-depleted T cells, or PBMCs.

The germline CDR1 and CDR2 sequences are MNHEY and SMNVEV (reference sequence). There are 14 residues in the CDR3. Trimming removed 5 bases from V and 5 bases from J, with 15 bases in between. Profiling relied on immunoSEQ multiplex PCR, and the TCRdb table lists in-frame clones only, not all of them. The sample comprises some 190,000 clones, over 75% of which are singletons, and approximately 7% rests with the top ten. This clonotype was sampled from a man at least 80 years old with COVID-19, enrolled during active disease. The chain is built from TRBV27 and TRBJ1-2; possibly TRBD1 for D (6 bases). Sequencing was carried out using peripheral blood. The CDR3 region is CASSPGGGKYGYTF. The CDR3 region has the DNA TGTGCCAGCAGTCCGGGAGGGGGGAAGTATGGCTACACCTTC.